This T cell receptor beta chain comes out of a study of response to subunit inactivated influenza vaccine. Study-level results: Authors suggested that a seasonal influenza vaccination recruits few new T cells each time.

The germline V gene has CDR1 SGHRS and CDR2 YFSETQ. The CDR3 length is 14 residues. V was cut by 6 bases and J by 1 base, with 14 bases left in between. A note on this clonotype: What it recognizes is unknown.

One entry per CDR3 protein, called by TCRdb with MiXCR from the RT-PCR reads. Of 800,000 to 1,000,000 distinct CDR3 sequences in the sample, 21% were seen once. This clonotype originated in a man between 50 and 59 years old who received an inactivated influenza vaccine. Sequenced material: PBMCs from blood, taken less than 6 days after vaccination. The V gene is TRBV5-1, the J gene TRBJ2-7; D unresolved. CDR3: CASTEIDGSYEQYF. CDR3 in DNA: TGCGCCAGCACCGAAATTGACGGATCCTACGAGCAGTACTTC.